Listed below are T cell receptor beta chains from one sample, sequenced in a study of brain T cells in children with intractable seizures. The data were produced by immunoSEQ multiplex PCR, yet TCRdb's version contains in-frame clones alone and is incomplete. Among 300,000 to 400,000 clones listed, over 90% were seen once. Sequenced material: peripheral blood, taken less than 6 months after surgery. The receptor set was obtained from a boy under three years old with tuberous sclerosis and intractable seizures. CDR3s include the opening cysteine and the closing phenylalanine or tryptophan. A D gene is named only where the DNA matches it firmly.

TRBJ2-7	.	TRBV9	TGTGCCAGCAGCGTAGCGTCAGGGAGTAACTACGAGCAGTACTTC	CASSVASGSNYEQYF
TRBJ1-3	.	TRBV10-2	TGCGCCAGCATCCCGGGCTCCTTCTCTGGAAACACCATATATTTT	CASIPGSFSGNTIYF
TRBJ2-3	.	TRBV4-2	TGTGCCAGCGGAGAAACAGGGCTCGGCACAGATACGCAGTATTTT	CASGETGLGTDTQYF
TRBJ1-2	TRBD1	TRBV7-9	TGTGCCAGCAGCTTAACTACAGGGGGATCCACCTTC	CASSLTTGGSTF
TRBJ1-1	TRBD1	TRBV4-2	TGTGCCAGCAGCCAAGGACAGGGGGCTTGGGCTATCATGAACACTGAAGCTTTCTTT	CASSQGQGAWAIMNTEAFF
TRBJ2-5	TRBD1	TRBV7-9	TGTGCCAGCAGTCTGGTTCAACGAGGGGGCTCAGAGACCCAGTACTTC	CASSLVQRGGSETQYF
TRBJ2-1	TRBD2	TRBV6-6	TGTGCCAGCACCGGGGGGGTAGGGTCCTACAATGAGCAGTTCTTC	CASTGGVGSYNEQFF
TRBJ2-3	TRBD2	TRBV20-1	TGCAGTGCTAGTACTAGCGGGGGGTTAGGTTCGGCAGATACGCAGTATTTT	CSASTSGGLGSADTQYF
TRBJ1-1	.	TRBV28	TGTGCCAGCAGGCAGGGAAGTAAGAACACTGAAGCTTTCTTT	CASRQGSKNTEAFF
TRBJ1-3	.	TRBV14	TGTGCCAGCAGCCAAGTTTTAGGACACCCAACGGGAAACACCATATATTTT	CASSQVLGHPTGNTIYF
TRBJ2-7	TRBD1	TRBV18	TGTGCCAGCTCACCACGACAGGGCACCTACGAGCAGTACTTC	CASSPRQGTYEQYF
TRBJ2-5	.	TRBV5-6	TGTGCCAGCAGCCCGGGACTGCAAGAAGAGACCCAGTACTTC	CASSPGLQEETQYF
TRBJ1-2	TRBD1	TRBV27	TGTGCCAGCAGTGGTACTAGGACAGGGTGCCCCTATGGCTACACCTTC	CASSGTRTGCPYGYTF